The clone carrying this TCR beta chain was detected many times. These data are taken from a study of patients and donors after allogeneic stem cell transplantation. TCRdb reanalysed the RT-PCR reads using MiXCR and keeps one entry per CDR3 protein. The repertoire holds about 410,000 distinct CDR3 sequences, with 16% as singletons. The CDR3 has 15 amino acids. The V gene lost 4 bases and the J gene lost 0 bases, with 7 bases spanning the gap. The sample was blood, either unsorted or a sorted T cell fraction (not recorded which). The receptor was isolated from a human donor who was either an allogeneic HSCT recipient or a stem cell or donor lymphocyte infusion donor (not recorded which). It is not recorded whose cells these are; they may come from a transplant donor. The rearrangement joins TRBV12-3 or TRBV12-4 to TRBJ2-6; D is possibly TRBD1 (6 bases). The CDR3 loop reads CASSYRASGANVLTF. CDR3 coding DNA: TGTGCCAGCAGTTACAGGGCCTCTGGGGCCAACGTCCTGACTTTC.